This TCR beta chain is from a study of T cells in Graves' hyperthyroidism and ophthalmopathy. This clonotype has just a few counts. The investigators amplified TCR beta CDR3 regions from RNA transcripts. In the first-round RT-PCR of the TCR CDR3, the HTBI primer set was used. MiXCR, applied by TCRdb to the multiplex PCR reads, yields one record per CDR3 protein. The sample has some 700,000 distinct CDR3 sequences, 17% seen once. Material: blood. This sequence was found in a man in his forties or fifties with Graves' hyperthyroidism.

CDR3 sequence (DNA): TGTGCCAGCTCACCACCGTCGGTAGGCCCTGAGCTTGGCTACACCTTC. Amino acids: CASSPPSVGPELGYTF. V gene TRBV18 combines with J gene TRBJ1-2, with unresolved D. Germline CDR1 KGHSH, CDR2 LQKENI. The CDR3 extends over 16 amino acids. The V and J ends lost 0 bases and 7 bases respectively, with 18 bases between them.